The 7 T cell receptor beta chains given below trace back to one sample, sequenced in a study of cytomegalovirus exposure and HLA in healthy donors. Data came from immunoSEQ multiplex PCR; TCRdb stores just in-frame clones and leaves some out. The sample records 55,000 to 80,000 clones, approximately 94% being singletons. The sample was PBMCs. These receptors were collected from a man aged 18 to 35 in good health and CMV-seropositive.

The rearrangement links TRBV5-6 to TRBJ2-2; D remains ambiguous. Trimming took 1 base from V and 3 from J, leaving 13 bases between them. The CDR3 runs 16 residues. Germline V gene data show CDR1 as SGHDT and CDR2 as YYEEEE. The CDR3 DNA sequence: TGTGCCAGCAGCTTGTTATCGACTTTTTACACCGGGGAGCTGTTTTTT. This codes for CASSLLSTFYTGELFF.

The V and J genes are TRBV6-5 and TRBJ1-4; 10 bases are a match to TRBD1. The ends lost 6 bases at V and 5 bases at J; junction bases unmatched: 6. Germline-derived CDR1 and CDR2 are MNHEY and SVGAGI. CDR3 length: 15 amino acids. In nucleotides, the CDR3 is TGTGCCAGCAGACCGACAGGGGGCTCCAATGAAAAACTGTTTTTT. This translates into CASRPTGGSNEKLFF.

The chain links TRBV5-1 to TRBJ2-1, with D tentatively TRBD2 (6 bases). Deletions cut 4 bases from V and 7 bases from J, with 12 bases between. Per germline, CDR1 SGHRS and CDR2 YFSETQ. CDR3 size: 13 residues. The CDR3 nucleotides read TGCGCCAGCAGCCCATCTCGGGGGAATGAGCAGTTCTTC. It specifies CASSPSRGNEQFF.

The rearrangement links TRBV5-6 to TRBJ1-4, with 7 bases lining up with TRBD1. Looked up from germline, CDR1 is SGHDT and CDR2 is YYEEEE. V lost 1 base and J lost 0; bases outside the gene matches: 6. This CDR3 spans 17 amino acids. The CDR3: CASSLWTGEATNEKLFF. The DNA for the CDR3 is TGTGCCAGCAGCTTGTGGACAGGCGAAGCAACTAATGAAAAACTGTTTTTT.

The chain is built from TRBV7-8 and TRBJ2-3; 7 bases line up with TRBD2. CDR3 size: 18 residues. J lost 2 bases, V lost 0 bases, and 11 bases had no gene match. In germline, CDR1 is SGHVS, CDR2 FQNEAQ. The DNA for the CDR3 is TGTGCCAGCAGCTTAGCGTCAGGTCGGCTAGCGGACACAGATACGCAGTATTTT. Residues: CASSLASGRLADTDTQYF.

The chain has TRBV5-1 and TRBJ1-4, with TRBD1 as a possible D gene (5 bases). Germline lookup yields CDR1 SGHRS and CDR2 YFSETQ. This CDR3 is 13 amino acids long. V gave up 2 bases and J gave up 8 bases, with 10 bases separating them. The CDR3 nucleotides read TGCGCCAGCAGCTTAAGGGGTGGAGAAAAACTGTTTTTT. As protein: CASSLRGGEKLFF.

The chain combines TRBV19 with TRBJ2-3; 8 nucleotides line up with TRBD1. V lost 6 bases to trimming and J lost 4 bases; unmatched junction nucleotides: 9. The CDR3 is 15 residues long. CDR1 and CDR2 (germline): LNHDA, SQIVND (reference sequence). CDR3 residues: CASRLGQVSSDTQYF. CDR3 coding DNA: TGTGCCAGTAGACTGGGACAGGTCTCTTCAGATACGCAGTATTTT.